Below are 32 T cell receptor beta chains sequenced from a single sample in a study of cytomegalovirus exposure and HLA in healthy donors (dated by TCRdb to 2015 to 2018). Receptors were amplified or captured by the immunoSEQ multiplex PCR assay. For the multiplex PCR, a mixture combining 60 forward primers for TCR Vbeta segments and 13 reverse primers for TCR Jbeta segments was used. Not all clones reach the TCRdb copy of this immuneACCESS table, which keeps in-frame sequences only. Checked studies attribute under half of the gap to unresolved V genes and leave the rest unexplained. This sample's records show approximately 140,000 clones. The leading ten clones occupy around 1.5% of the sample. Material: PBMCs. Receptors originate from a woman aged 50 to 60 in good health and CMV-seronegative.

This chain links TRBV5-4 with TRBJ2-3; 9 nucleotides align to TRBD2. Germline loops: CDR1 SGHNT, CDR2 YYREEE (reference sequence). There are 16 residues in the CDR3. The J segment lost 2 bases and the V segment lost 0 bases, leaving 4 bases of the junction unmatched. CDR3 in DNA: TGTGCCAGCAGCTTGGAGACTAGCGGAGACACAGATACGCAGTATTTT. Translation: CASSLETSGDTDTQYF.

The chain recombines TRBV7-2 with TRBJ1-3, with a weak D call TRBD1 (6 bases). Per the germline V gene, CDR1 is SGHTA and CDR2 is FQGNSA. The CDR3 covers 17 residues. The ends were cut back, 5 bases at V and 3 bases at J, with 20 bases in the middle. This CDR3 reads CASSRAGGGDFGNTIYF. CDR3 nucleotide sequence: TGTGCCAGCAGCCGAGCTGGGGGGGGCGACTTTGGAAACACCATATATTTT.

V usage is TRBV7-3 and J usage is TRBJ2-7, with 7 bases matching TRBD1. The CDR3 is made up of 14 amino acids. Trimming took 2 bases from V and 3 from J; bases not matched to a gene: 4. Per the germline V gene, CDR1 is SGHTA and CDR2 is FQGTGA. The CDR3 DNA reads as TGTGCCAGCAGCTTAGACCAGGGGGACTACGAGCAGTACTTC. This translates into CASSLDQGDYEQYF.

The CDR3 spells CASSSMKGDSTYGYTF. The CDR3 nucleotides are TGTGCCAGCAGCTCTATGAAAGGGGACAGCACCTATGGCTACACCTTC. V gene TRBV11-2 combines with J gene TRBJ1-2, with 7 bases that match TRBD1. The length of the CDR3 is 16 residues. V dropped 4 bases and J dropped 4; count of bases not matched to a gene: 12. The germline CDR1 and CDR2 sequences are SGHAT and FQNNGV.

The chain employs TRBV7-9 and TRBJ1-4; tentative D call: TRBD1 (5 bases). V lost 5 bases to trimming and J lost 5 bases, with 15 bases between them. CDR1 and CDR2 (germline): SEHNR, FQNEAQ (reference sequence). The CDR3 sequence is 15 residues long. CDR3 residues: CASSEPQGMNEKLFF. The CDR3 bases are TGTGCCAGCAGCGAACCGCAGGGCATGAATGAAAAACTGTTTTTT.

The J gene is TRBJ2-1, the V gene TRBV7-3; tentatively, D is TRBD2 (6 bases). Germline-derived CDR1 and CDR2 are SGHTA and FQGTGA. There are 16 residues in the CDR3. Trimming took 1 base from V and 0 from J, leaving 10 bases between them. The CDR3 protein is CASSLSAGSSYNEQFF. The CDR3 region has the DNA TGTGCCAGCAGCTTAAGCGCGGGAAGCTCCTACAATGAGCAGTTCTTC.

The chain has TRBV19 and TRBJ2-7, with no clear D. Trimming cost V 11 bases and J 1 base, with 18 bases left between them. The V gene's germline CDR1 is LNHDA and CDR2 SQIVND (reference sequence). CDR3 length: 14 amino acids. The CDR3 loop reads CAASTGSSSYEQYF. DNA for the CDR3: TGTGCCGCCTCTACCGGGTCATCTTCCTACGAGCAGTACTTC.

V usage is TRBV10-2 and J usage is TRBJ2-5; 9 nucleotides align to TRBD2. Germline V gene sequence: CDR1 WSHSY, CDR2 SAAADI. Losses at the gene ends were 8 bases for V and 2 bases for J; bases not matched to a gene: 15. The CDR3 is 17 amino acids. CDR3 nucleotide sequence: TGCGCCAGCCTATCTAATCAGCGGGGGGCGCGGCAAGAGACCCAGTACTTC. Its protein product is CASLSNQRGARQETQYF.

This chain joins TRBV13 and TRBJ2-1; D is unresolved. The V end lost 0 bases, the J end lost 8 bases, and 5 bases lay between the germline ends. Germline V gives CDR1 PRHDT, CDR2 FYEKMQ (reference sequence). The CDR3 spans 12 residues. CDR3 nucleotide sequence: TGTGCCAGCAGCTTAGGTCGGGATGAGCAGTTCTTC. Protein product: CASSLGRDEQFF.

This sequence joins TRBV4-1 and TRBJ2-7, with 11 bases aligning to TRBD2. Germline CDR1 reads MGHRA; CDR2 reads YSYEKL. After removal of 0 bases from V and 5 bases from J, the junction contained 15 bases not matched to a gene. There are 19 residues in the CDR3. The CDR3: CASSQDYTASGRNGNEQYF. In DNA form, the CDR3 reads TGCGCCAGCAGCCAAGATTACACGGCTAGCGGGAGGAATGGTAACGAGCAGTACTTC.

The CDR3 DNA is TGTGCCAGCTTTAGAGACATGGGAGGTCAGCCCCAGCATTTT. It is translated as CASFRDMGGQPQHF. The rearrangement links TRBV6-6 to TRBJ1-5, with unresolved D. The V gene lost 8 bases and the J gene lost 6 bases, with 17 bases spanning the gap. CDR1 is MNHNY and CDR2 is SVGAGI in the germline V gene (reference sequence). CDR3 size: 14 residues.

The chain couples TRBV5-1 to TRBJ2-3; the D gene is possibly TRBD1 (7 bases). This CDR3 is built from 15 residues. Germline assignment: CDR1 SGHRS and CDR2 YFSETQ. Between the trimmed V and J ends, which lost 4 bases and 3 bases, there was a span of 15 bases. CDR3: CASSPEGARTDTQYF. Written as DNA, the CDR3 is TGCGCCAGCAGCCCGGAGGGGGCGCGAACAGATACGCAGTATTTT.

The J gene is TRBJ1-1, the V gene TRBV27, with D tentatively TRBD1 (5 bases). V was clipped by 0 bases and J by 11 bases, with 10 bases between them. In germline, CDR1 is MNHEY, CDR2 SMNVEV (reference sequence). This CDR3 comprises 12 residues. CDR3 loop: CASSLSGGTAFF. CDR3 nucleotides: TGTGCCAGCAGTTTATCTGGGGGGACCGCTTTCTTT.

The chain uses TRBV5-1 and TRBJ2-7, with TRBD1 identical over 10 bases. Unmatched junction bases numbered 19, after V lost 4 bases and J lost 6 bases. CDR3 length: 18 amino acids. Germline CDR1 reads SGHRS; CDR2 reads YFSETQ. CDR3 sequence (DNA): TGCGCCAGCAGCCCGCAGGGACAGGGGTCCCCAAGATTCGCCGAGCAGTACTTC. Translation gives CASSPQGQGSPRFAEQYF.

The rearrangement links TRBV7-3 to TRBJ2-3; maybe TRBD1 (5 bases). V dropped 3 bases and J dropped 2 bases, with 9 bases sitting between them. From germline, CDR1 is SGHTA and CDR2 FQGTGA. The length of the CDR3 is 14 residues. The CDR3, as DNA: TGTGCCAGCAGCTTGACAGCCTCCACAGATACGCAGTATTTT. Translated, it gives CASSLTASTDTQYF. The whole variable domain, remainder taken from reference TRBV7-3 and TRBJ2-3, is GAGVSQTPSNKVTEKGKYVELRCDPISGHTALYWYRQSLGQGPEFLIYFQGTGAADDSGLPNDRFFAVRPEGSVSTLKIQRTERGDSAVYLCASSLTASTDTQYFGPGTRLTVL.

The rearrangement joins TRBV5-4 to TRBJ1-1; tentatively, D is TRBD1 (5 bases). With 2 bases removed from V and 8 bases from J, the gap between germline ends came to 10 bases. Germline lookup yields CDR1 SGHNT and CDR2 YYREEE (reference sequence). This CDR3 is 12 amino acids long. This chain's CDR3 is CASSLSRTEAFF. DNA for the CDR3: TGTGCCAGCAGCTTATCCCGGACAGAAGCTTTCTTT.

The chain uses TRBV4-1 and TRBJ1-6; D is unresolved. The V gene lost 4 bases and the J gene lost 0 bases, with 22 bases spanning the gap. Germline CDR1 MGHRA, CDR2 YSYEKL. CDR3 length: 20 amino acids. The CDR3 is CASSRRVAPDSSSYNSPLHF. CDR3 DNA sequence: TGCGCCAGCAGCCGAAGAGTGGCTCCGGACTCCAGCTCCTATAATTCACCCCTCCACTTT.

CDR3 nucleotide sequence: TGTGCCAGTATGATACAGTCGAACACCGGGGAGCTGTTTTTT. This encodes CASMIQSNTGELFF. This sequence joins TRBV19 and TRBJ2-2; D is ambiguous. V shed 7 bases and J shed 0 bases, with 9 bases lying between them. Germline assignment: CDR1 LNHDA and CDR2 SQIVND (reference sequence). This CDR3 has 14 residues.

The chain couples TRBV5-1 to TRBJ2-6, with D unclear. The length of the CDR3 is 16 residues. V gave up 4 bases and J gave up 0 bases, with 11 bases separating them. In germline, CDR1 is SGHRS, CDR2 YFSETQ. CDR3: CASSLITDSGANVLTF. The CDR3 nucleotides are TGCGCCAGCAGCCTGATAACAGACTCTGGGGCCAACGTCCTGACTTTC.

The chain joins TRBV6-1 to TRBJ2-7, with 10 nucleotides matching TRBD2. Germline CDR1 reads MNHNS; CDR2 reads SASEGT. The CDR3 spans 16 residues. The trim removed 0 bases at V and 3 bases at J, leaving 5 bases unmatched. CDR3 nucleotides: TGTGCCAGCAGTGAAGCGCCGGGACTAGCGTTCTACGAGCAGTACTTC. Its translation is CASSEAPGLAFYEQYF.

The V call is TRBV28, the J call TRBJ1-5; a possible D gene is TRBD1 (6 bases). Trimming stripped 7 bases from V and 4 bases from J, with 17 bases between. Germline V lookup: CDR1 MDHEN, CDR2 SYDVKM. This CDR3 region has 15 residues. In DNA form, the CDR3 reads TGTGCCAGCACTCTTGCGGGGGGCTGGAATCAGCCCCAGCATTTT. Protein: CASTLAGGWNQPQHF.

This chain uses TRBV28 with TRBJ2-7; 8 bases match TRBD1. Trimming removed 3 bases from V and 1 base from J; junction bases left unmatched: 5. The CDR3 extends over 15 amino acids. The germline V gene has CDR1 MDHEN and CDR2 SYDVKM. The CDR3 region has the DNA TGTGCCAGCAGTTTCTTCGGGACAGGTTCCTACGAGCAGTACTTC. This sequence encodes CASSFFGTGSYEQYF.

The chain couples TRBV4-3 to TRBJ2-2; no clear D. Germline V gene sequence: CDR1 LGHNA, CDR2 YSLEER. The CDR3 covers 16 residues. Between the trimmed V and J ends, which lost 0 bases and 3 bases, there was a span of 11 bases. The CDR3 here is CASSQDLVADTGELFF. In DNA, the CDR3 is TGCGCCAGCAGCCAAGATCTGGTGGCCGACACCGGGGAGCTGTTTTTT.

The rearrangement uses TRBV9 and TRBJ1-6, with D possibly matching TRBD1 (5 bases). The CDR3 extends over 15 amino acids. Germline loops: CDR1 SGDLS, CDR2 YYNGEE. With 1 base removed from V and 8 bases from J, the gap between germline ends came to 13 bases. The CDR3 region has the DNA TGTGCCAGCAGCGTAAAACAGGAGTGGGATTCACCCCTCCACTTT. Protein product: CASSVKQEWDSPLHF.

This rearrangement joins TRBV28 to TRBJ2-3; 11 positions agree with TRBD1. The length of the CDR3 is 16 residues. Germline-derived CDR1 and CDR2 are MDHEN and SYDVKM. The J segment lost 2 bases and the V segment lost 10 bases, leaving 11 bases of the junction unmatched. The CDR3 region is CATDRDRGFDTDTQYF. The CDR3 nucleotides read TGTGCCACGGACCGGGACAGGGGGTTCGACACAGATACGCAGTATTTT.

The chain links TRBV9 to TRBJ2-1; possible D gene TRBD2, 6 bases. This CDR3 region has 14 residues. V lost 0 bases to trimming and J lost 4 bases, with 8 bases between them. In germline, CDR1 is SGDLS, CDR2 YYNGEE. The DNA for the CDR3 is TGTGCCAGCAGCGTAGTTGGACTATACAATGAGCAGTTCTTC. Translated, it gives CASSVVGLYNEQFF.

This chain uses TRBV7-9 with TRBJ1-6; tentative D call: TRBD1 (5 bases). This CDR3 region has 17 residues. Germline CDR1 is SEHNR and CDR2 is FQNEAQ (reference sequence). The ends were cut back, 4 bases at V and 0 bases at J, with 13 bases in the middle. The CDR3 here is CASSSSRQFSYNSPLHF. As DNA, the CDR3 is TGTGCCAGCAGCTCCAGTAGACAGTTCTCCTATAATTCACCCCTCCACTTT.

J is TRBJ1-5 and V is TRBV4-1, with a weak D call TRBD1 (6 bases). Germline V gene lookup returns CDR1 MGHRA and CDR2 YSYEKL. The CDR3 extends over 14 amino acids. The germline V and J ends were trimmed by 1 base and 7 bases, with 11 bases remaining between them. In nucleotides, the CDR3 is TGCGCCAGCAGCCAAGCACAGGGTGGGCAGCCCCAGCATTTT. The encoded protein is CASSQAQGGQPQHF.

The rearrangement joins TRBV28 to TRBJ2-4, with 7 nucleotides matching TRBD1. Germline values: CDR1 MDHEN, CDR2 SYDVKM. The CDR3 runs 13 residues. Germline trimming cut 5 bases from V and 2 bases from J; bases unmatched to any gene: 0. In DNA, the CDR3 is TGTGCCAGCAGTAGGGGGCCCAAAAACATTCAGTACTTC. Its protein is CASSRGPKNIQYF.

This chain links TRBV6-1 with TRBJ1-2; 8 nucleotides line up with TRBD1. This CDR3 contains 14 residues. From germline, CDR1 is MNHNS and CDR2 SASEGT. J gave up 2 bases and V 6 bases, and 5 bases lay outside the gene matches. This chain's CDR3 is CASSAGGANYGYTF. The CDR3 nucleotides read TGTGCCAGCAGCGCAGGGGGCGCGAACTATGGCTACACCTTC.

The chain recombines TRBV6-5 with TRBJ2-1; the match to TRBD1 covers 8 bases. Losses at the gene ends were 8 bases for V and 5 bases for J; bases not matched to a gene: 5. The CDR3 has 13 residues. Germline CDR1 is MNHEY and CDR2 is SVGAGI. This chain's CDR3 is CASGTGWNNEQFF. The CDR3, as DNA: TGTGCCAGCGGGACAGGTTGGAACAATGAGCAGTTCTTC.

The V and J genes are TRBV30 and TRBJ2-5; D possibly corresponds to TRBD2 (5 bases). The CDR3 length is 13 residues. Trimming pared 4 bases from V and 4 bases from J, leaving 13 bases between. Germline V gene sequence: CDR1 GTSNPN, CDR2 SVGIG (reference sequence). CDR3 residues: CAWKSPGGETQYF. Here the CDR3 DNA reads TGTGCCTGGAAATCCCCCGGAGGAGAGACCCAGTACTTC.